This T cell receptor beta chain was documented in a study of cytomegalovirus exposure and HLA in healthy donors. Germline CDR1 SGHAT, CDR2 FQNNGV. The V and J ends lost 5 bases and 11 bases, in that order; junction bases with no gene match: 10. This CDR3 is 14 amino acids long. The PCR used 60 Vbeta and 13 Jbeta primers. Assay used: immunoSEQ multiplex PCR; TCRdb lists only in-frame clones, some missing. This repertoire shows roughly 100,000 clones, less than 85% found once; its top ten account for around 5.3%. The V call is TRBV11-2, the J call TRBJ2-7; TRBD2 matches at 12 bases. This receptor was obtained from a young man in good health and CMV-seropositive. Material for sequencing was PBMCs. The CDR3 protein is CASSISETSGRKYF. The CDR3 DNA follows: TGTGCCAGCAGCATTTCCGAGACTAGCGGGAGAAAGTACTTC.